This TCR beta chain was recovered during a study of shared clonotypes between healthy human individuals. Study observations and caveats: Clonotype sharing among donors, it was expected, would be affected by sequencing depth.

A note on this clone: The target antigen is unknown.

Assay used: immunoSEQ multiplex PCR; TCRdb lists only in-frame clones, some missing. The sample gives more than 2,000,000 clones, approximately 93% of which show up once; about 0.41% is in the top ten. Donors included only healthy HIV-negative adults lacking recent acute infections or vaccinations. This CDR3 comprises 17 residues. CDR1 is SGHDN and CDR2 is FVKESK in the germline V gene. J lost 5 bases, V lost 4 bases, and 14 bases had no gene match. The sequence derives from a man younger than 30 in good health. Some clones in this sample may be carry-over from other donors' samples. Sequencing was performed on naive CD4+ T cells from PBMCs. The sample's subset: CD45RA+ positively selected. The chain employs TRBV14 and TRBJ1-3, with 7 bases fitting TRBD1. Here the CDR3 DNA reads TGTGCCAGCAGCCCGACTCTACGGTACAGGGGAAGAAACACCATATATTTT. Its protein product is CASSPTLRYRGRNTIYF. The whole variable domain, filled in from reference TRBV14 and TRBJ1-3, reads EAGVTQFPSHSVIEKGQTVTLRCDPISGHDNLYWYRRVMGKEIKFLLHFVKESKQDESGMPNNRFLAERTGGTYSTLKVQPAELEDSGVYFCASSPTLRYRGRNTIYFGEGSWLTVV.